This T cell receptor (beta chain) was documented in a study of T cells in localized non-small cell lung cancer. General observations from the study: Tumor trailed uninvolved adjacent lung in T cell clonality, which peaked there. Adjacent lung held a median about 57 of the top 100 tumor clones. Heterogeneity is still possible, as just one tumor region was sequenced.

Method: immunoSEQ multiplex PCR; TCRdb's copy keeps in-frame clones and lacks some. This table holds 10,000 to 15,000 clones, more than 70% found once. About this clone: The antigen is unknown.

Germline V gene data show CDR1 as MNHNS and CDR2 as SASEGT. V lost 0 bases and J 2 bases, leaving 10 bases between the germline ends. CDR3 length: 15 residues. Material: peripheral blood, obtained before any cancer treatment. The chain links TRBV6-1 to TRBJ2-5; no clear D. The clonotype originates from a male donor older than 55 with stage III lung adenocarcinoma. The CDR3 spells CASSEAGRRQETQYF. The CDR3 nucleotides are TGTGCCAGCAGTGAAGCGGGCCGGCGTCAAGAGACCCAGTACTTC.